This TCR beta chain was sequenced during a study of blood T cell repertoires in COVID-19. Study background: From T cells, B-cell-depleted T cells, or PBMCs came the material, which was cDNA or gDNA.

V trimming: 6 bases; J trimming: 7 bases; junction bases outside the gene matches: 2. CDR3 length equals 12 residues. CDR1 and CDR2 from the germline V gene are SNHLY and FYNNEI. Here immunoSEQ multiplex PCR was the method, and the copy in TCRdb shows in-frame clones only, minus some. The sample contains about 230,000 clones, approximately 87% of which appear only once. The sample comprised peripheral blood. The TCR sequence derives from a woman aged 70-85 years with active or convalescent COVID-19. V gene TRBV2 combines with J gene TRBJ1-4, with 7 bases aligning to TRBD1. The CDR3: CASRWTGEKLFF. Here the CDR3 DNA reads TGTGCCAGCAGATGGACAGGTGAAAAACTGTTTTTT. The whole variable domain, remainder taken from reference TRBV2 and TRBJ1-4, is EPEVTQTPSHQVTQMGQEVILRCVPISNHLYFYWYRQILGQKVEFLVSFYNNEISEKSEIFDDQFSVERPDGSNFTLKIRSTKLEDSAMYFCASRWTGEKLFFGSGTQLSVL.